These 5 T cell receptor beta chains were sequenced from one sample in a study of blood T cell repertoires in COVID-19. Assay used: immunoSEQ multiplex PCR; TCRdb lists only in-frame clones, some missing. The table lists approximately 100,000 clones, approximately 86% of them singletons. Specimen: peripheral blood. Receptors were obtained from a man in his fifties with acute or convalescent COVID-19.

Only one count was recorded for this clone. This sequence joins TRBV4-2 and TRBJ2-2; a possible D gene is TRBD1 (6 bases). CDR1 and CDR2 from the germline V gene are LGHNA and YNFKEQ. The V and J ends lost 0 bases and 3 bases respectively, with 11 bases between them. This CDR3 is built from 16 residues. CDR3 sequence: CASSQDLAGDTGELFF. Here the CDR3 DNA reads TGTGCCAGCAGCCAAGATCTCGCAGGGGACACCGGGGAGCTGTTTTTT.

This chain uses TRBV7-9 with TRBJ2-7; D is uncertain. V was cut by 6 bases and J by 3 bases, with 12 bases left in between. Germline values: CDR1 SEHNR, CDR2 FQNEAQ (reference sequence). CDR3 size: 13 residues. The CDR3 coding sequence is TGTGCCAGCAGGACTCTAATCCTCTACGAGCAGTACTTC. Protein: CASRTLILYEQYF. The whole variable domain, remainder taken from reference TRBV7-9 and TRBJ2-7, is DTGVSQNPRHKITKRGQNVTFRCDPISEHNRLYWYRQTLGQGPEFLTYFQNEAQLEKSRLLSDRFSAERPKGSFSTLEIQRTEQGDSAMYLCASRTLILYEQYFGPGTRLTVT.

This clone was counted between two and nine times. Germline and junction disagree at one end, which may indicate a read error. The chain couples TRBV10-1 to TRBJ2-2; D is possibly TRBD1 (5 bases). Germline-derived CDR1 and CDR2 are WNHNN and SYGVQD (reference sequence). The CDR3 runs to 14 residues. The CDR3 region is CASSDRAKTGELFF. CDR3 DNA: TGCGCCAGCAGTGACAGGGCGAAAACCGGGGAGCTGTTTTTT.

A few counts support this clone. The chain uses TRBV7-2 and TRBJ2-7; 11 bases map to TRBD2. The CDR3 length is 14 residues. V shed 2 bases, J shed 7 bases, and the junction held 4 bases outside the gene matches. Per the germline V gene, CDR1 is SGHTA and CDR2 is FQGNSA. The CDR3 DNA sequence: TGTGCCAGCAGCTTATCACGGACTAGCGGGGAGCAGTACTTC. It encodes CASSLSRTSGEQYF.

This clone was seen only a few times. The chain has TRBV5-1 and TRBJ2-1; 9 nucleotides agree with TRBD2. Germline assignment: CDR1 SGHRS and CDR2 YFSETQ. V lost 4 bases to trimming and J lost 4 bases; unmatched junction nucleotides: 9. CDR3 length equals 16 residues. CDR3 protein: CASSRISGSPYNEQFF. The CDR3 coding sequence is TGCGCCAGCAGCCGTATTAGCGGGAGTCCGTACAATGAGCAGTTCTTC.